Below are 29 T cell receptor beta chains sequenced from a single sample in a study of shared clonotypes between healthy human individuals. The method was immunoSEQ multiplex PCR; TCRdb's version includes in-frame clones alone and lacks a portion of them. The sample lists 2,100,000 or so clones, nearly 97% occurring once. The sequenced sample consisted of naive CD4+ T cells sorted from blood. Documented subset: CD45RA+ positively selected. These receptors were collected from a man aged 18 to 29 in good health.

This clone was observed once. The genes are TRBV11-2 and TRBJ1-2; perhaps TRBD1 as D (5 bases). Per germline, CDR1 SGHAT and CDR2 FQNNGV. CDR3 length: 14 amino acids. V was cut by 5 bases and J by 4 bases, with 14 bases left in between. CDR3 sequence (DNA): TGTGCCAGCAGCCCCCCAGGGACCGTCTATGGCTACACCTTC. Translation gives CASSPPGTVYGYTF.

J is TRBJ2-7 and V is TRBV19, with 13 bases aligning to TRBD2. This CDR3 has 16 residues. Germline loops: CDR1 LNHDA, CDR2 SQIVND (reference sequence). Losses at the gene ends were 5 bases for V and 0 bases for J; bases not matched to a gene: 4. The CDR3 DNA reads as TGTGCCAGTAGTTCCAGGACTAGCGGGAGCTCCTACGAGCAGTACTTC. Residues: CASSSRTSGSSYEQYF.

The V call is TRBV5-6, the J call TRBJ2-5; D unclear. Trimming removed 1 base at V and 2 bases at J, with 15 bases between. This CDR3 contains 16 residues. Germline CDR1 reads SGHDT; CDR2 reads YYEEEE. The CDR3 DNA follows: TGTGCCAGCAGCTTGTACCGGGCAGGTTATCAAGAGACCCAGTACTTC. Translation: CASSLYRAGYQETQYF. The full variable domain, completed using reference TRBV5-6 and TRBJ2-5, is DAGVTQSPTHLIKTRGQQVTLRCSPKSGHDTVSWYQQALGQGPQFIFQYYEEEERQRGNFPDRFSGHQFPNYSSELNVNALLLGDSALYLCASSLYRAGYQETQYFGPGTRLLVL.

The CDR3 nucleotides are TGTGCCAGCAGGCAGAGGGGGGAGAGCGAGCAGTACTTC. It specifies CASRQRGESEQYF. The chain employs TRBV7-6 and TRBJ2-7; the D call may be TRBD1 or TRBD2 (6 bases each). The CDR3 spans 13 residues. Germline CDR1 SGHVS, CDR2 FNYEAQ. The V gene lost 6 bases and the J gene lost 6 bases, with 15 bases spanning the gap.

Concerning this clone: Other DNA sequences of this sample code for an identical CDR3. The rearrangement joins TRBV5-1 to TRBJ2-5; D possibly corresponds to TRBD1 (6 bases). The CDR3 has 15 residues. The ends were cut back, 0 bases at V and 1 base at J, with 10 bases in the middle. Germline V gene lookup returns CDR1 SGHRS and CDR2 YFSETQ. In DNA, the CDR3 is TGCGCCAGCAGCTTGGAGGGCAGGGGCCAAGAGACCCAGTACTTC. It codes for CASSLEGRGQETQYF.

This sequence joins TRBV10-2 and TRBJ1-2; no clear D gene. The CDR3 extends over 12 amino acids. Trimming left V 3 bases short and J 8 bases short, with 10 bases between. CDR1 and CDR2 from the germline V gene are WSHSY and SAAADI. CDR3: CASSDGVKGYTF. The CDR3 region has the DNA TGCGCCAGCAGTGACGGGGTGAAAGGCTACACCTTC.

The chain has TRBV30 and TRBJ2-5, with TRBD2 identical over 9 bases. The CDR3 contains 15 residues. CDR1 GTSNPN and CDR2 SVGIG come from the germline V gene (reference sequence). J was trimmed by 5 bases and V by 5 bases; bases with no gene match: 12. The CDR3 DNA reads TGTGCCTGGGAGTTTGCGGGGGGGAGAGGTGAGACCCAGTACTTC. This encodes CAWEFAGGRGETQYF.

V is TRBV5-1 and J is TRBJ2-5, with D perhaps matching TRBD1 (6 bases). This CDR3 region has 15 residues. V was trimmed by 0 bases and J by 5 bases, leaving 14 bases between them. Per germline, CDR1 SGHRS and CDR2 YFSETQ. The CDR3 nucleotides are TGCGCCAGCAGCTTGGGACCTCAGGGGTTGGAGACCCAGTACTTC. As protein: CASSLGPQGLETQYF.

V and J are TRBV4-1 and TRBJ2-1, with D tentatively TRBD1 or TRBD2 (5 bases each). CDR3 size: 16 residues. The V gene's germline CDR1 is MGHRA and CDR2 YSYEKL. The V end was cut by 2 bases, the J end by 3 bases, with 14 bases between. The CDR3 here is CASSQLPGSFYNEQFF. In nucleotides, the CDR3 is TGCGCCAGCAGCCAACTCCCAGGGAGTTTCTACAATGAGCAGTTCTTC.

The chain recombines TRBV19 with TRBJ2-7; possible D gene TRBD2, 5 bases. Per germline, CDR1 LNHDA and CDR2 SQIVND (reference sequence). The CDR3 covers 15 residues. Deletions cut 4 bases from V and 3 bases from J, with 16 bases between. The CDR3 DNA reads TGTGCCAGTAGTACCGGGGAAGGCCGAATCTACGAGCAGTACTTC. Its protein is CASSTGEGRIYEQYF. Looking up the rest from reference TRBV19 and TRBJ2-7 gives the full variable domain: DGGITQSPKYLFRKEGQNVTLSCEQNLNHDAMYWYRQDPGQGLRLIYYSQIVNDFQKGDIAEGYSVSREKKESFPLTVTSAQKNPTAFYLCASSTGEGRIYEQYFGPGTRLTVT.

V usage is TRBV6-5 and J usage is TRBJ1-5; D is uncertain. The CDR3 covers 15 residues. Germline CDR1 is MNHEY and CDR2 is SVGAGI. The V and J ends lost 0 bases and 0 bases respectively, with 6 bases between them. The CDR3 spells CASSYSYVSNQPQHF. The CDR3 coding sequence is TGTGCCAGCAGTTACTCGTACGTTAGCAATCAGCCCCAGCATTTT.

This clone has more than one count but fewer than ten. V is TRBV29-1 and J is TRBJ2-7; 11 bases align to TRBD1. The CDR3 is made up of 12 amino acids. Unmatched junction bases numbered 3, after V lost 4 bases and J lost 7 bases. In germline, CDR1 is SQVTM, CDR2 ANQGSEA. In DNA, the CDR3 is TGCAGCGTTGGGACAGGGGGCAATGAGCAGTACTTC. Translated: CSVGTGGNEQYF.

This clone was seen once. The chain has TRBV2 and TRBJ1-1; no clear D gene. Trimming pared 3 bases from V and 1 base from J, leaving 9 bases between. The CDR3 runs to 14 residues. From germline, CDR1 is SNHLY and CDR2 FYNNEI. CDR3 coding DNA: TGTGCCAGCAGTGACTCTTGGGGGAACACTGAAGCTTTCTTT. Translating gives CASSDSWGNTEAFF. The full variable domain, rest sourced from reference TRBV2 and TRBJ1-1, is EPEVTQTPSHQVTQMGQEVILRCVPISNHLYFYWYRQILGQKVEFLVSFYNNEISEKSEIFDDQFSVERPDGSNFTLKIRSTKLEDSAMYFCASSDSWGNTEAFFGQGTRLTVV.

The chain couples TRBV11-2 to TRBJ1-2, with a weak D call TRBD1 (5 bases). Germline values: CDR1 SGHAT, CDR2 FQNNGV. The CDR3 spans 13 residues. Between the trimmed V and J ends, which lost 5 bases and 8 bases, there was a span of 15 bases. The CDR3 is CASSRGERGGYTF. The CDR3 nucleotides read TGTGCCAGCAGCCGTGGGGAGAGGGGCGGCTACACCTTC. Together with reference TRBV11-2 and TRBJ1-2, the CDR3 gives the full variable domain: EAGVAQSPRYKIIEKRQSVAFWCNPISGHATLYWYQQILGQGPKLLIQFQNNGVVDDSQLPKDRFSAERLKGVDSTLKIQPAKLEDSAVYLCASSRGERGGYTFGSGTRLTVV.

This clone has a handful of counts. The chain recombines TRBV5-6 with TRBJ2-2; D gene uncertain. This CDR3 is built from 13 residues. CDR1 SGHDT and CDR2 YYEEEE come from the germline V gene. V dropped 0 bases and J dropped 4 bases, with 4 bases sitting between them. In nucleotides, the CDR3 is TGTGCCAGCAGCTTGGGGTCCACCGGGGAGCTGTTTTTT. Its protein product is CASSLGSTGELFF.

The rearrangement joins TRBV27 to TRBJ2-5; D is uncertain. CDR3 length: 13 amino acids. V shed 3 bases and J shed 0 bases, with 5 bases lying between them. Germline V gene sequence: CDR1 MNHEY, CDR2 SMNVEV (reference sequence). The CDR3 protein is CASSFFYQETQYF. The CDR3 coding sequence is TGTGCCAGCAGTTTTTTTTACCAAGAGACCCAGTACTTC.

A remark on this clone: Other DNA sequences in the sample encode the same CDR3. The CDR3 loop is CASSLIGSPLHF. The DNA for the CDR3 is TGTGCCAGCAGCTTGATAGGGTCACCCCTCCACTTT. V is TRBV5-4 and J is TRBJ1-6; D remains unclear. The germline V gene has CDR1 SGHNT and CDR2 YYREEE (reference sequence). The CDR3 runs to 12 residues. V lost 1 base and J lost 10, with 6 bases in between.

The CDR3 DNA follows: TGTGCCAGCAGTGACATATTCGCTGGCTACACCTTC. Encoded protein: CASSDIFAGYTF. The chain couples TRBV2 to TRBJ1-2; no firm D call. Trimming cost V 3 bases and J 7 bases, with 9 bases left between them. The CDR3 runs 12 residues. Germline lookup yields CDR1 SNHLY and CDR2 FYNNEI.

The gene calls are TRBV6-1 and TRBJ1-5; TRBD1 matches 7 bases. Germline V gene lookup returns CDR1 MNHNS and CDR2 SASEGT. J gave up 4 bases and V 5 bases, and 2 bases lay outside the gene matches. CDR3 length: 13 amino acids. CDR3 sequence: CASSWDRNQPQHF. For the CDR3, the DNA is TGTGCCAGCAGTTGGGACAGAAATCAGCCCCAGCATTTT.

The CDR3 reads CASSEGRGESYNEQFF. The CDR3 region has the DNA TGCGCCAGCAGTGAGGGGCGGGGGGAATCCTACAATGAGCAGTTCTTC. The gene calls are TRBV10-1 and TRBJ2-1; TRBD2 aligns across 8 bases. J lost 1 base, V lost 2 bases, and 4 bases had no gene match. This CDR3 contains 16 residues. The V gene's germline CDR1 is WNHNN and CDR2 SYGVQD (reference sequence).

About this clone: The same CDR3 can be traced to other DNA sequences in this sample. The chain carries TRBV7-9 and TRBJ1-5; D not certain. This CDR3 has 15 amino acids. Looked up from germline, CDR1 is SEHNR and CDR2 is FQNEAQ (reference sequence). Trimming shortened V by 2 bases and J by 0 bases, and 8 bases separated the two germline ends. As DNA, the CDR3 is TGTGCCAGCAGCTTACAAGGAGTTAGCAATCAGCCCCAGCATTTT. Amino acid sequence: CASSLQGVSNQPQHF.

The CDR3 reads CASSESGSAKNIQYF. The CDR3 DNA is TGCGCCAGCAGCGAGTCAGGGTCTGCCAAAAACATTCAGTACTTC. The V gene is TRBV4-1, the J gene TRBJ2-4; D possibly corresponds to TRBD1 (5 bases). Germline V gene sequence: CDR1 MGHRA, CDR2 YSYEKL. The germline V and J ends were trimmed by 5 bases and 1 base, with 12 bases remaining between them. The CDR3 runs 15 residues.

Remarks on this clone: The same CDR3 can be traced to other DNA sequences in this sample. The CDR3 bases are TGCGCCAGCAGCTTGGTGGGACAGGGGGCCGGCACAGATACGCAGTATTTT. It codes for CASSLVGQGAGTDTQYF. The genes are TRBV5-1 and TRBJ2-3; TRBD1 agrees at 12 bases. The CDR3 has 17 residues. Germline V gene lookup returns CDR1 SGHRS and CDR2 YFSETQ. V lost 0 bases to trimming and J lost 1 base; unmatched junction nucleotides: 3.

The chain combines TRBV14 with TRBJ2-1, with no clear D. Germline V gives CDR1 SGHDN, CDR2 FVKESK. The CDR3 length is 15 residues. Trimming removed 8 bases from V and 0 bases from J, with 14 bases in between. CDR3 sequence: CASAKGGSSYNEQFF. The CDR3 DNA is TGTGCCAGCGCCAAGGGCGGAAGCTCCTACAATGAGCAGTTCTTC.

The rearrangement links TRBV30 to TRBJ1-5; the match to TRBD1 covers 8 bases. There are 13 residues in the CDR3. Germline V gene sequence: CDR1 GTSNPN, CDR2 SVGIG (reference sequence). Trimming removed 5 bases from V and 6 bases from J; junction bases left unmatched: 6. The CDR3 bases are TGTGCCTGGGGGACAGGAATCGGTCAGCCCCAGCATTTT. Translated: CAWGTGIGQPQHF.

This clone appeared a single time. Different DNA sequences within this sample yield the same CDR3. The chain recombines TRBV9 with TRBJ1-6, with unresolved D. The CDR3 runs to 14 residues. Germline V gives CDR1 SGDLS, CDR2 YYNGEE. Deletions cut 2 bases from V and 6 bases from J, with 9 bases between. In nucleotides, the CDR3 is TGTGCCAGCAGCGTTGAAGGGAGTAATTCACCCCTCCACTTT. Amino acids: CASSVEGSNSPLHF.

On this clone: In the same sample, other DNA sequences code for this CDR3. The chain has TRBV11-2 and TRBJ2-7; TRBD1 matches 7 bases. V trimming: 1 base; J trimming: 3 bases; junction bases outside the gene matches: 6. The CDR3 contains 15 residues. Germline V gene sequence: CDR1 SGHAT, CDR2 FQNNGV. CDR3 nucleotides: TGTGCCAGCAGCTTAGCGGCAGGGGGAAGCTACGAGCAGTACTTC. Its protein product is CASSLAAGGSYEQYF.

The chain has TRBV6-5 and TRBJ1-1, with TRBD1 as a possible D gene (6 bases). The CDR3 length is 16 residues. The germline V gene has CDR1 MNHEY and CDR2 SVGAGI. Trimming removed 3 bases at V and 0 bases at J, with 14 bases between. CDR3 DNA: TGTGCCAGCAGTTATGGGTGGCAGGGGATGAACACTGAAGCTTTCTTT. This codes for CASSYGWQGMNTEAFF.

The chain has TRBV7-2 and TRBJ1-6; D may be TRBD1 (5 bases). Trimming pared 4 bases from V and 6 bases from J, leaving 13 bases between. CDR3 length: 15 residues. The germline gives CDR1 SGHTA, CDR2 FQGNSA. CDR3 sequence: CASSSQGSGNSPLHF. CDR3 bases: TGTGCCAGCAGCTCTCAGGGATCGGGTAATTCACCCCTCCACTTT.